This T cell receptor (beta chain) emerged from a study of blood T cell repertoires in COVID-19. Background on the study: The analysed material was cDNA or gDNA that came from T cells, B-cell-depleted T cells, or PBMCs.

The CDR3 spans 13 residues. Germline assignment: CDR1 LNHDA and CDR2 SQIVND (reference sequence). V was shortened by 5 bases and J by 8 bases, with 10 bases between the two germline ends. Participants were placed into cohorts based on the clinical history they reported. Each recovered donor of Cohort 3 presented with two negative PCRs, clearance, or symptom resolution. In the original workflow: Nucleated cell number was recorded as an estimate derived from reference gene primer amplification. Assay used: immunoSEQ multiplex PCR; TCRdb lists only in-frame clones, some missing. That table is the source of V, J and clone size, and D and trimming were worked out from the DNA. This repertoire shows 330,000 or so clones, around nine tenths found once; its top ten account for more than 5%.

The sample was PBMCs or T cells enriched from blood (not recorded which). The sequence was collected from a man aged 30 to 45 who had recovered from COVID-19. The V call is TRBV19, the J call TRBJ1-6; D is uncertain. CDR3 in amino acids: CASSGGFYSPLHF. In DNA, the CDR3 is TGTGCCAGTAGTGGAGGGTTTTATTCACCCCTCCACTTT.